Listed here are 14 T cell receptor beta chains from one sample, sequenced in a study of cytomegalovirus exposure and HLA in healthy donors. PCR employed 60 Vbeta and 13 Jbeta primers. TCRdb keeps only in-frame clones here, not all; method: immunoSEQ multiplex PCR. The sample includes fewer than 250,000 clones, more than 65% seen only once; the top ten take 1.8%. Sequenced material: PBMCs. The origin of the receptors is a woman aged 25 to 39 in good health and CMV-seronegative.

This clone was seen once. V and J are TRBV6-1 and TRBJ1-1; D perhaps matches TRBD1 (5 bases). V shed 6 bases and J shed 7 bases, with 21 bases lying between them. Per germline, CDR1 MNHNS and CDR2 SASEGT. This CDR3 contains 15 residues. CDR3 sequence reads: CASRPGGGRADEAFF. CDR3 DNA: TGTGCCAGCAGGCCGGGCGGTGGCAGGGCAGATGAAGCTTTCTTT.

The rearrangement links TRBV11-2 to TRBJ2-3; TRBD2 aligns across 11 bases. V shed 3 bases, J shed 1 base, and the junction held 3 bases outside the gene matches. This CDR3 spans 16 amino acids. CDR1 is SGHAT and CDR2 is FQNNGV in the germline V gene. The CDR3 DNA is TGTGCCAGCAGCTTGCTTAGCGGGAGGGGCACAGATACGCAGTATTTT. This encodes CASSLLSGRGTDTQYF. Combining the CDR3 with reference TRBV11-2 and TRBJ2-3 gives the whole variable domain EAGVAQSPRYKIIEKRQSVAFWCNPISGHATLYWYQQILGQGPKLLIQFQNNGVVDDSQLPKDRFSAERLKGVDSTLKIQPAKLEDSAVYLCASSLLSGRGTDTQYFGPGTRLTVL.

The chain combines TRBV9 with TRBJ1-3, with D hard to call. The CDR3 covers 18 residues. CDR1 and CDR2 (germline): SGDLS, YYNGEE. The ends were cut back, 2 bases at V and 1 base at J, with 19 bases in the middle. CDR3 loop: CASSVGAALDGSGNTIYF. CDR3 nucleotide sequence: TGTGCCAGCAGCGTGGGTGCAGCCTTAGACGGGTCTGGAAACACCATATATTTT.

This chain uses TRBV2 with TRBJ1-5; 7 bases fit TRBD1. CDR3 length: 15 residues. CDR1 SNHLY and CDR2 FYNNEI come from the germline V gene. V shed 5 bases, J shed 2 bases, and the junction held 6 bases outside the gene matches. This CDR3 reads CASSRQGGGNQPQHF. The DNA of the CDR3 is TGTGCCAGCAGTAGACAGGGAGGTGGCAATCAGCCCCAGCATTTT.

The J gene is TRBJ1-2, the V gene TRBV5-1; unclear D gene. Germline values: CDR1 SGHRS, CDR2 YFSETQ. V was cut by 3 bases and J by 0 bases, with 15 bases left in between. There are 16 residues in the CDR3. CDR3 region: CASSSRNGGANYGYTF. In DNA form, the CDR3 reads TGCGCCAGCAGCTCACGGAACGGCGGAGCTAACTATGGCTACACCTTC.

The J gene is TRBJ2-2, the V gene TRBV5-6; D may be TRBD2 (5 bases). Germline V gene lookup returns CDR1 SGHDT and CDR2 YYEEEE. Trimming removed 3 bases from V and 7 bases from J, with 16 bases in between. CDR3 size: 15 residues. The DNA of the CDR3 is TGTGCCAGCAGCTCAACAGACTACTTGGGCGGGGAGCTGTTTTTT. Its translation: CASSSTDYLGGELFF. The full variable domain, rest sourced from reference TRBV5-6 and TRBJ2-2, is DAGVTQSPTHLIKTRGQQVTLRCSPKSGHDTVSWYQQALGQGPQFIFQYYEEEERQRGNFPDRFSGHQFPNYSSELNVNALLLGDSALYLCASSSTDYLGGELFFGEGSRLTVL.

CDR3 sequence reads: CASGQGTFF. The CDR3 DNA reads as TGTGCCAGCGGGCAGGGGACTTTCTTT. The chain is built from TRBV6-6 and TRBJ1-1; possible D gene TRBD1, 6 bases. Trimming removed 8 bases from V and 12 bases from J, with 10 bases in between. CDR1 is MNHNY, CDR2 SVGAGI, per germline (reference sequence). The CDR3 has 9 residues.

The chain is built from TRBV7-6 and TRBJ1-5, with TRBD1 matching 10 bases. Germline trimming cut 1 base from V and 6 bases from J; bases unmatched to any gene: 6. Germline values: CDR1 SGHVS, CDR2 FNYEAQ. The CDR3 spans 16 residues. Here the CDR3 DNA reads TGTGCCAGCAGCTTAGGGACAGGGGGAGATGGTCAGCCCCAGCATTTT. It translates to CASSLGTGGDGQPQHF. The complete variable domain, with remaining parts taken from reference TRBV7-6 and TRBJ1-5, reads GAGVSQSPRYKVTKRGQDVALRCDPISGHVSLYWYRQALGQGPEFLTYFNYEAQQDKSGLPNDRFSAERPEGSISTLTIQRTEQRDSAMYRCASSLGTGGDGQPQHFGDGTRLSIL.

Notes on this clone: Relative to the germline gene, one junction end is altered; a read error may explain this. The gene calls are TRBV7-9 and TRBJ2-2; 8 nucleotides match TRBD2. CDR1 and CDR2 from the germline V gene are SEHNR and FQNEAQ (reference sequence). CDR3 length equals 17 residues. The CDR3 DNA follows: TGTTCCAGCAGCTTAGGTTCTCCGGGAGGGCCGAACGGGGAGCTGTTTTTT. It specifies CSSSLGSPGGPNGELFF.

This chain links TRBV30 with TRBJ2-2; 7 bases are shared with TRBD2. CDR1 is GTSNPN, CDR2 SVGIG, per germline (reference sequence). V dropped 8 bases and J dropped 6; count of bases not matched to a gene: 9. This CDR3 region has 13 residues. The CDR3 here is CAQTRGEAGELFF. The CDR3 DNA is TGTGCCCAAACCCGGGGGGAAGCCGGGGAGCTGTTTTTT.

The J gene is TRBJ2-7, the V gene TRBV6-1; D gene unclear. CDR1 and CDR2 (germline): MNHNS, SASEGT. The V end lost 1 base, the J end lost 5 bases, and 15 bases lay between the germline ends. The CDR3 totals 15 residues. The DNA for the CDR3 is TGTGCCAGCAGTGAAGTAATGGTAACGGTCCACGAGCAGTACTTC. Its protein is CASSEVMVTVHEQYF.

The rearrangement joins TRBV7-6 to TRBJ2-5, with D unclear. Germline CDR1 reads SGHVS; CDR2 reads FNYEAQ. V was trimmed by 1 base and J by 3 bases, leaving 3 bases between them. The CDR3 covers 12 residues. For the CDR3, the DNA is TGTGCCAGCAGCTTAGGAGAAGAGACCCAGTACTTC. It specifies CASSLGEETQYF.

This clone was seen a few times. The chain has TRBV5-4 and TRBJ1-1, with a tentative D call TRBD1 (6 bases). Trimming left V 0 bases short and J 4 bases short, with 25 bases between. The CDR3 has 19 residues. Per the germline V gene, CDR1 is SGHNT and CDR2 is YYREEE (reference sequence). CDR3 loop: CASSLVGLQAALRGTEAFF. The CDR3 DNA reads TGTGCCAGCAGCTTGGTGGGGTTACAGGCGGCCCTCAGGGGCACTGAAGCTTTCTTT.

This clone came up once. At the DNA level, this CDR3 is encoded by other sequences in the same sample as well. The V and J genes are TRBV5-1 and TRBJ1-4, with no clear D. Germline loops: CDR1 SGHRS, CDR2 YFSETQ. The CDR3 is 15 amino acids. Trimming shortened V by 3 bases and J by 7 bases, and 16 bases separated the two germline ends. CDR3 residues: CASSSPTDGSEKLFF. The CDR3 DNA sequence: TGCGCCAGCAGCTCTCCGACGGATGGGAGTGAAAAACTGTTTTTT.